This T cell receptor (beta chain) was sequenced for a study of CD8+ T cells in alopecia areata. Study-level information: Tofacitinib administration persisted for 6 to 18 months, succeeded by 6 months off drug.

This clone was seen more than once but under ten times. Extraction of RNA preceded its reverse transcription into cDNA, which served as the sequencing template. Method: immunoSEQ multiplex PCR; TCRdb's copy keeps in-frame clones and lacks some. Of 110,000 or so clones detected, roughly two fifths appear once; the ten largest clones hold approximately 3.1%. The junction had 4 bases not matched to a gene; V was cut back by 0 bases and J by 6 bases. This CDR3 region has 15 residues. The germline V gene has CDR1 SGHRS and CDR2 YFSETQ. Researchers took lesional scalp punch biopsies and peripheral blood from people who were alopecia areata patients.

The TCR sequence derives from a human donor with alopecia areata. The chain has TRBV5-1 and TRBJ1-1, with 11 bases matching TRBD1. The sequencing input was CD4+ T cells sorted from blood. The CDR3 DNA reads TGCGCCAGCAGCTTGGCGGACAGGGGGCTGGCTGAAGCTTTCTTT. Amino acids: CASSLADRGLAEAFF. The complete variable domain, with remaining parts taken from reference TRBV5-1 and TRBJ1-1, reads KAGVTQTPRYLIKTRGQQVTLSCSPISGHRSVSWYQQTPGQGLQFLFEYFSETQRNKGNFPGRFSGRQFSNSRSEMNVSTLELGDSALYLCASSLADRGLAEAFFGQGTRLTVV.